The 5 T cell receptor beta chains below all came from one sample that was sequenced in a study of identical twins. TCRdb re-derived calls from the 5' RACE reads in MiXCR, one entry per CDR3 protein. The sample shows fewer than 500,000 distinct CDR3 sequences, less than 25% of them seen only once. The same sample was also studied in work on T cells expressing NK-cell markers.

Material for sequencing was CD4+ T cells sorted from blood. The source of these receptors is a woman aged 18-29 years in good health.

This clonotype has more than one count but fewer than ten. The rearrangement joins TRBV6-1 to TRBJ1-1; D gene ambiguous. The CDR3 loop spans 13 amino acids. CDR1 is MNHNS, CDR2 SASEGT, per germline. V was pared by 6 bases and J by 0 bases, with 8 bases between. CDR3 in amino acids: CASRIGLNTEAFF. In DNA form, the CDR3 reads TGTGCCAGCAGGATAGGGTTGAACACTGAAGCTTTCTTT.

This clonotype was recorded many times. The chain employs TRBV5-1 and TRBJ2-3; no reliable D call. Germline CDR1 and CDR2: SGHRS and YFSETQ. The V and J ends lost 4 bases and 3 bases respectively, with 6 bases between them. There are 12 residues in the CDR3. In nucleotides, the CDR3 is TGCGCCAGCAGCCGTACTACAGATACGCAGTATTTT. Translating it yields CASSRTTDTQYF.

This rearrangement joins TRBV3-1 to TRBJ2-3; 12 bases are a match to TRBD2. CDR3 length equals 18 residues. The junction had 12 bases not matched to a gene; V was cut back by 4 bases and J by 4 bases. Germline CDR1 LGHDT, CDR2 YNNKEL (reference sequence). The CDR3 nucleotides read TGTGCCAGCAGCCTAGACCTTCTAGCGGGGGGGGAGGCAGATACGCAGTATTTT. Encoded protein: CASSLDLLAGGEADTQYF.

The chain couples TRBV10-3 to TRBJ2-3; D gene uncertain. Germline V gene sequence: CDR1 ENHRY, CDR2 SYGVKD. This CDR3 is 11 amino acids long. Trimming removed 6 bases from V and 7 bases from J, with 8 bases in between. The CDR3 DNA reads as TGTGCCATCAGGTGGATAAATACGCAGTATTTT. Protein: CAIRWINTQYF.

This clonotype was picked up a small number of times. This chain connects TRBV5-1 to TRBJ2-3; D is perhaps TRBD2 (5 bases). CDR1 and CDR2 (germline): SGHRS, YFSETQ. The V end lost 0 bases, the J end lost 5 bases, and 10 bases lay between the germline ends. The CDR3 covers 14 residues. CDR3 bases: TGCGCCAGCAGCTTGGCGGCGGGTGGAGATACGCAGTATTTT. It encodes CASSLAAGGDTQYF.